This T cell receptor beta chain was sequenced during a study of OX40 agonist ivuxolimab in advanced cancers. The CDR3 spans 15 residues. The ends lost 5 bases at V and 3 bases at J; junction bases unmatched: 3. Germline-derived CDR1 and CDR2 are SNHLY and FYNNEI. Clones were read by immunoSEQ multiplex PCR, and TCRdb kept only the in-frame ones, dropping some. The sample consists of approximately 82,000 clones, about 88% of them appearing once. This sequence joins TRBV2 and TRBJ2-1, with 11 bases matching TRBD2. The sample consisted of CD4+ or CD8+ T cells sorted from blood, taken in a trial of the OX40 agonist ivuxolimab. The receptor was isolated from an adult with an advanced solid tumor such as melanoma, head and neck, liver or kidney cancer. The CDR3 is CASSPGTSGYNEQFF. The CDR3 DNA is TGTGCCAGCAGTCCAGGGACTAGCGGCTACAATGAGCAGTTCTTC.